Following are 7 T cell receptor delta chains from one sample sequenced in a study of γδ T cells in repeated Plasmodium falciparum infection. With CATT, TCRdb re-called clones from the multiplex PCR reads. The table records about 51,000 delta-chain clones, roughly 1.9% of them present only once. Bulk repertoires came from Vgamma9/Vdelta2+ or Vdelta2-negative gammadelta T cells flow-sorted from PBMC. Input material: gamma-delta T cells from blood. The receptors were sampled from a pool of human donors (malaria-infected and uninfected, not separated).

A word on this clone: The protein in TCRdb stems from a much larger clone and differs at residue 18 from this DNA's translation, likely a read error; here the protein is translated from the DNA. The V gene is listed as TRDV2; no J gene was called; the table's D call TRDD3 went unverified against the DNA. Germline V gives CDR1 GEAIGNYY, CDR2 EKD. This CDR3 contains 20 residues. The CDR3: CACDRLLGDSLDRHTDKFIF. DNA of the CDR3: TGTGCCTGTGACAGACTGCTGGGGGATTCGCTAGACCGACACACCGATAAATTCATCTTT.

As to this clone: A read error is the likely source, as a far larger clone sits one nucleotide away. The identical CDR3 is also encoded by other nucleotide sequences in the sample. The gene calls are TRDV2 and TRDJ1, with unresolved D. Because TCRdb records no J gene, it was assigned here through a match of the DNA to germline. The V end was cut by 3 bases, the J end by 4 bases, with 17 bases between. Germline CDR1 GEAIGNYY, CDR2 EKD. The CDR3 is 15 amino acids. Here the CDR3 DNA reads TGTGCCTGTGACCCCCTAGGGAGCGGACGCGATAAACTCATCTTT. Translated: CACDPLGSGRDKLIF.

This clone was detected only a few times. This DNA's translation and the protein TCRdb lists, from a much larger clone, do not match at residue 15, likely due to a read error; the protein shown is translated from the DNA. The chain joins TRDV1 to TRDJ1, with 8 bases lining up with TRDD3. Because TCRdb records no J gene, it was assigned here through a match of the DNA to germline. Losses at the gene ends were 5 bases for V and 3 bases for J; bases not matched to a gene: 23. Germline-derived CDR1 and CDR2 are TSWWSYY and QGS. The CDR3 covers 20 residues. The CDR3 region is CALGKRTVLGIPGYADKLIF. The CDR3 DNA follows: TGTGCTCTTGGGAAACGAACGGTCCTGGGGATACCTGGGTACGCCGATAAACTCATCTTT.

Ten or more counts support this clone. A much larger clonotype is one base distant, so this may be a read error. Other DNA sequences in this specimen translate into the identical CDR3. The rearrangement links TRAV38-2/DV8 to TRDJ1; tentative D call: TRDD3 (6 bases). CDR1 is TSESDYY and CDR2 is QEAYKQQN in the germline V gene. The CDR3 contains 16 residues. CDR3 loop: CAYRASRYGYTDKLIF. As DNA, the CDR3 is TGTGCTTATAGGGCCAGTCGATACGGATACACCGATAAACTCATCTTC.

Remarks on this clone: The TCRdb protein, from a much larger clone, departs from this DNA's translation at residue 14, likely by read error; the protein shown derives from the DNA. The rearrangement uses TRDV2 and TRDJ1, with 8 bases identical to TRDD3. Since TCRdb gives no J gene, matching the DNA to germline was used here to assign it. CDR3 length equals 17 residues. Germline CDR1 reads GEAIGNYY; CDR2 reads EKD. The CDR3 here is CACDALGGTDYTDRLIF. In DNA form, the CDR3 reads TGTGCCTGTGACGCACTGGGGGGGACCGATTACACCGATAGACTCATCTTT.

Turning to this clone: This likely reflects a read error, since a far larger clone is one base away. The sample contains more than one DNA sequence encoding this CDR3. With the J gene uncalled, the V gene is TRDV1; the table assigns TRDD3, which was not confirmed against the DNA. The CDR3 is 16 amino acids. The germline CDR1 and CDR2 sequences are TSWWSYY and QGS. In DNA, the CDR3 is TGTGCTCTTGGGGAACTACTGGGGGACTTCCGCGATAAACTTATCTTT. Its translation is CALGELLGDFRDKLIF.

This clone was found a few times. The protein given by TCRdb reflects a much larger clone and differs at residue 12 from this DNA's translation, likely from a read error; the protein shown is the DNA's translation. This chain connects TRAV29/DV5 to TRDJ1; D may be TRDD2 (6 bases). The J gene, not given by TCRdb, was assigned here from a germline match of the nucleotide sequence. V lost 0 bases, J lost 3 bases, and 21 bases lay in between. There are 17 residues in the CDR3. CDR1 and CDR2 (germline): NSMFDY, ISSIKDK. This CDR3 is CAASGSDLPKGADKLIF. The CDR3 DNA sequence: TGTGCAGCAAGCGGTAGCGACCTTCCGAAGGGCGCCGATAAACTCATCTTT.